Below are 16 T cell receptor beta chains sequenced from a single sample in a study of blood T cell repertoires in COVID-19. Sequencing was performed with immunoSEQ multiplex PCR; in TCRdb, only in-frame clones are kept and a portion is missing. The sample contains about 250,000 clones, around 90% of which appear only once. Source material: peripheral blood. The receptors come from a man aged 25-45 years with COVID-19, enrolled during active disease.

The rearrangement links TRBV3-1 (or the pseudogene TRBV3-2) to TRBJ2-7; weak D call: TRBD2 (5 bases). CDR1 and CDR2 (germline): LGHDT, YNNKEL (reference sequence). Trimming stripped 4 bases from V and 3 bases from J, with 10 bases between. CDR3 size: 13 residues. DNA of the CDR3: TGTGCCAGCAGCCGACGGACTTACTACGAGCAGTACTTC. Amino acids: CASSRRTYYEQYF.

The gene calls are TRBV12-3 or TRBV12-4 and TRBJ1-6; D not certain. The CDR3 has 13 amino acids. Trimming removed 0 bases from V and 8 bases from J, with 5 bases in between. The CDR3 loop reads CASSLAADSPLHF. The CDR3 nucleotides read TGTGCCAGCAGTTTAGCCGCGGATTCACCCCTCCACTTT.

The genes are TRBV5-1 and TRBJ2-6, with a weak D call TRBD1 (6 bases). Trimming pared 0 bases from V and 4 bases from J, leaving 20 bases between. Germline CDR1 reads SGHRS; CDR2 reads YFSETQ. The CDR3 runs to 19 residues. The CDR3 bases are TGCGCCAGCAGCTTGGTTGTCCTAGCCCCAGGGGCCGGGGCCAACGTCCTGACTTTC. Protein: CASSLVVLAPGAGANVLTF.

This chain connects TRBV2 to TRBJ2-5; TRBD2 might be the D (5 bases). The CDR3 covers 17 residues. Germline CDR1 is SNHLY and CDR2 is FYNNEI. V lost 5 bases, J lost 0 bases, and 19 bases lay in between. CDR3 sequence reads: CASSIGLGLPYQETQYF. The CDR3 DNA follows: TGTGCCAGCAGTATCGGACTCGGGCTTCCGTACCAAGAGACCCAGTACTTC.

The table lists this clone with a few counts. The CDR3 sequence: CASSLRQGPSDEQYF. The CDR3 bases are TGTGCCAGCAGTTTAAGGCAGGGTCCCTCTGACGAGCAGTACTTC. The V call is TRBV27, the J call TRBJ2-7, with D perhaps TRBD1 (5 bases). The CDR3 is made up of 15 amino acids. Trimming removed 2 bases at V and 5 bases at J, with 16 bases between. The germline V gene encodes CDR1 MNHEY and CDR2 SMNVEV (reference sequence).

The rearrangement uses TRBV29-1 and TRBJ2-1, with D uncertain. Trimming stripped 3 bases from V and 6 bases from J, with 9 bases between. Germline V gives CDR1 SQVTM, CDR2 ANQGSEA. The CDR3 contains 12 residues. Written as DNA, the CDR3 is TGCAGCGTTGATTTTCCCTCCAATGAGCAGTTCTTC. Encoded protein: CSVDFPSNEQFF.

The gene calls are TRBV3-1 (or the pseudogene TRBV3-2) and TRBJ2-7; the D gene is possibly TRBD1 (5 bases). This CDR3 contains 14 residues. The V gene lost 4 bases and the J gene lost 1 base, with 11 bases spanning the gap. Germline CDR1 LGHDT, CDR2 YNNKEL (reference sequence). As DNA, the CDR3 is TGTGCCAGCAGCCTCCTCAGGACATCCTACGAGCAGTACTTC. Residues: CASSLLRTSYEQYF.

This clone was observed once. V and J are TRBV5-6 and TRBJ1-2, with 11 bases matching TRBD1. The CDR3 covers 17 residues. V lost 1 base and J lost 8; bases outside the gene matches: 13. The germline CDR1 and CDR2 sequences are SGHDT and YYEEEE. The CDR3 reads CASSLRWTGGASFGYTF. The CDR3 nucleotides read TGTGCCAGCAGCTTGAGGTGGACAGGGGGCGCCTCGTTCGGCTACACCTTC. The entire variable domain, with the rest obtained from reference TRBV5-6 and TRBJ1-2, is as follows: DAGVTQSPTHLIKTRGQQVTLRCSPKSGHDTVSWYQQALGQGPQFIFQYYEEEERQRGNFPDRFSGHQFPNYSSELNVNALLLGDSALYLCASSLRWTGGASFGYTFGSGTRLTVV.

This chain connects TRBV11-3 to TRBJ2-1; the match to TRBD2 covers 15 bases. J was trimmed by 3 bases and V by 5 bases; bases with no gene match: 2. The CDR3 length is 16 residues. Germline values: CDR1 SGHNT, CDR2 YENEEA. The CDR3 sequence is CASSGGLAGGYNEQFF. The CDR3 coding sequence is TGTGCCAGCAGCGGGGGACTAGCGGGGGGCTACAATGAGCAGTTCTTC.

The CDR3 sequence is CASSQDPGANYGYTF. CDR3 in DNA: TGTGCCAGCAGCCAAGATCCAGGTGCTAACTATGGCTACACCTTC. The V and J genes are TRBV4-2 and TRBJ1-2, with D uncertain. The CDR3 sequence is 15 residues long. The V end was cut by 0 bases, the J end by 0 bases, with 8 bases between. Germline V gene lookup returns CDR1 LGHNA and CDR2 YNFKEQ.

CDR3 DNA sequence: TGTGCCAGCAGCCTATTAAACTTAACAGGGTTGATAAGCTCCTACGAGCAGTACTTC. Translated, it gives CASSLLNLTGLISSYEQYF. V and J are TRBV7-9 and TRBJ2-7; tentatively, D is TRBD1 (6 bases). The CDR3 covers 19 residues. Germline CDR1 and CDR2: SEHNR and FQNEAQ (reference sequence). V was shortened by 5 bases and J by 0 bases, with 26 bases between the two germline ends.

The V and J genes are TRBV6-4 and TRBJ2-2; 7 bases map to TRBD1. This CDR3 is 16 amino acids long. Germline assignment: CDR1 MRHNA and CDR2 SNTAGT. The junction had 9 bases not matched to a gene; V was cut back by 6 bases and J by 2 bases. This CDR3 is CASSQSYRGNTGELFF. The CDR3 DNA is TGTGCCAGCAGCCAGAGCTACAGGGGTAACACCGGGGAGCTGTTTTTT.

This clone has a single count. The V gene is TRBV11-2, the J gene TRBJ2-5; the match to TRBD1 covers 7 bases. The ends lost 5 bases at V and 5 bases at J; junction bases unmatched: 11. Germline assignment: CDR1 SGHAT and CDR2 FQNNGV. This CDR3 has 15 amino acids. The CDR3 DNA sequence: TGTGCCAGCAGCCCTAGGTATCAGGGGGTTGAGACCCAGTACTTC. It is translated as CASSPRYQGVETQYF. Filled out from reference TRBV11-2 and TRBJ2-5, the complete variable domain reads EAGVAQSPRYKIIEKRQSVAFWCNPISGHATLYWYQQILGQGPKLLIQFQNNGVVDDSQLPKDRFSAERLKGVDSTLKIQPAKLEDSAVYLCASSPRYQGVETQYFGPGTRLLVL.

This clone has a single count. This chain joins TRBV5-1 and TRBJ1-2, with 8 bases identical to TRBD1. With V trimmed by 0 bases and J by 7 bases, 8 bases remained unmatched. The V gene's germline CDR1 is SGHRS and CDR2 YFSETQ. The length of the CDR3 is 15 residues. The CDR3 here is CASSLERQGRGGYTF. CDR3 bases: TGCGCCAGCAGCTTGGAAAGACAGGGGCGGGGTGGCTACACCTTC.

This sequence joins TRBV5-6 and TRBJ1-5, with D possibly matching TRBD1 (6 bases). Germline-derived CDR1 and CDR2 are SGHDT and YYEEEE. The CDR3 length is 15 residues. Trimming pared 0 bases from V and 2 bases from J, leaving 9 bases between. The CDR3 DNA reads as TGTGCCAGCAGCTTGGAGGCAGGGGGCAATCAGCCCCAGCATTTT. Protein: CASSLEAGGNQPQHF. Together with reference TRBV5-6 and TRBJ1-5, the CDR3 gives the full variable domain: DAGVTQSPTHLIKTRGQQVTLRCSPKSGHDTVSWYQQALGQGPQFIFQYYEEEERQRGNFPDRFSGHQFPNYSSELNVNALLLGDSALYLCASSLEAGGNQPQHFGDGTRLSIL.

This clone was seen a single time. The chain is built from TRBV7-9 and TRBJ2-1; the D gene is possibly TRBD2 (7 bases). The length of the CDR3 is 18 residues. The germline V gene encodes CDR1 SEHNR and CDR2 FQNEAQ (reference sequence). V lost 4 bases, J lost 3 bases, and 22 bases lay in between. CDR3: CASSSQGGGAPNYNEQFF. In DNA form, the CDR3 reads TGTGCCAGCAGCTCCCAGGGAGGGGGGGCCCCCAACTACAATGAGCAGTTCTTC.